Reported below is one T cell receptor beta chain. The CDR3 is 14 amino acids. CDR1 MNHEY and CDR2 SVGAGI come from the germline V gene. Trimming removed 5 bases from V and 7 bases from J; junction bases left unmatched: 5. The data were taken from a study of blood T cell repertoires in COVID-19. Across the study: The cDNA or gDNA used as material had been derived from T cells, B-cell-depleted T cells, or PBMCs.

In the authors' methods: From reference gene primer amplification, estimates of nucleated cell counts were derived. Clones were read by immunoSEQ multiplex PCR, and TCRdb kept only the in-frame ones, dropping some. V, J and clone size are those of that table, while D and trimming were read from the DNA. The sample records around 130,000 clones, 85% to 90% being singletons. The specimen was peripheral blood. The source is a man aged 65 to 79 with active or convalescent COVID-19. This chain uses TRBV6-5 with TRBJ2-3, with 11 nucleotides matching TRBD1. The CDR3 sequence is CASSPGQGVNTQYF. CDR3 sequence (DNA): TGTGCCAGCAGTCCGGGACAGGGGGTTAATACGCAGTATTTT.